The clone carrying this TCR beta chain was found a few times. The data originate from a study of identical twins' blood T cells. A previously described protocol, modified, built RNA-based TCR cDNA libraries. Each CDR3 protein is one row after TCRdb ran MiXCR on the 5' RACE reads. In the table there are roughly 380,000 distinct CDR3 sequences, roughly 27% of which are singletons. The receptor's source is a woman between 18 and 50 years old in good health. The sequencing input was PBMCs.

The CDR3 loop is CASSGTELNYGYTF. The CDR3 DNA reads as TGTGCCAGCAGCGGGACAGAGCTTAACTATGGCTACACCTTC. J is TRBJ1-2 and V is TRBV9; a weak D match, TRBD1 (6 bases). The CDR3 length is 14 residues. Germline V gene lookup returns CDR1 SGDLS and CDR2 YYNGEE. V was cut by 3 bases and J by 1 base, with 10 bases left in between.